Included here is one T cell receptor (beta chain) sequence, with context. Its binding antigen is unknown. Base qualities are missing; no much larger clone stands one base away. Preparation of the library involved the immunoSEQ multiplex PCR assay. To provide template for TCR sequencing, every sample had RNA extracted and reverse transcribed into cDNA. First-strand cDNA was synthesized using SuperScript III with a 2:1 mix of oligo-dT and random hexamers. Amplification bias was assessed with a synthetic immune receptor repertoire, and residual bias was removed computationally. The paper's processing steps were these. Raw reads were preprocessed to remove errors, and CDR3 was defined according to IMGT conventions as the region from the conserved cysteine to phenylalanine. To get clonality, Shannon entropy was normalized by log2 of the number of productive unique TCRs and the result was subtracted from 1. CD4 or CD8 identity of scalp clones was inferred by cross-referencing scalp TCRbeta sequences with sorted blood CD4 and CD8 repertoires. TCRdb retrieved this table from immuneACCESS and kept in-frame rearrangements only. Not all clones are present; in checked studies, unresolved V genes account for under half, and no reason is known for the remainder. That table supplies the V and J calls and clone size; D and trimming were determined from the DNA. Within this sample are about 150,000 clones, with about 56% of them counted one time only. The ten top clones hold 15% to 20% of the sample.

This entry is derived from a study of CD8+ T cells in alopecia areata listed by TCRdb under 2018. With respect to the entire study: The treated patients took part in an open-label pilot trial in which moderate-to-severe alopecia areata was treated with oral tofacitinib at 5 to 10 mg twice daily. On the human side, TCRbeta sequencing was run on scalp tissue and on sorted CD4+ and CD8+ peripheral blood T cells from healthy controls and from alopecia areata patients with either patchy or totalis/universalis disease. immunoSEQ multiplex PCR using 35 Vbeta forward primers and 13 Jbeta reverse primers was used to amplify TCRbeta CDR3 regions. RNA was extracted with the PAXgene miRNA kit for fixed scalp, the miRNeasy kit for PBMCs, and the RNeasy kit for mouse skin. Biopsies were taken from tofacitinib-treated patients at baseline and at 4 and 24 weeks of treatment, and a later scalp biopsy was taken in several of the tofacitinib-treated patients. Clonality in the scalp was compared among normal scalp (n=4), patchy alopecia areata scalp (n=8), and alopecia totalis/universalis scalp (n=8). Patients received tofacitinib for 6 to 18 months and were then followed off drug for 6 months to check for delayed response and recurrence. High-throughput TCRbeta sequencing was used to examine T cell clonal expansion in alopecia areata in both the C3H/HeJ mouse model and human patients. For the treated patients, the SALT score, which quantifies what percentage of scalp surface area is affected, served as the measure of disease severity. Points the paper makes about the study in general: Because the treated cohort was small and included a single nonresponder, larger studies are needed to assess links between baseline CD8+ expansion and response. Scalp TCR repertoire analysis is complicated because resident alphabeta T cells in normal human skin are also sequenced, whereas mouse skin is dominated by gammadelta T cells. Shared TCR sequences between patients were less evident than in mice, which may be partly attributable to HLA diversity in the patient population. Compared with normal scalp, lesional scalp, particularly in alopecia totalis/universalis, had higher clonality and more expanded CD8+ clones, which suggests antigenic drive. Tofacitinib significantly lowered scalp clonality and the number of expanded CD8+ clones among the top 100 scalp clones. During tofacitinib treatment, many expanded lesional clones remained in scalp and blood, and this persistence may partly explain relapse after treatment is stopped.

The sample's time point label, in plain terms: approximately 4 weeks on oral tofacitinib. The sample's treatment or condition label is to be understood as: oral pan-JAK inhibitor, 5-10 mg twice daily. Peripheral blood and lesional scalp punch biopsies were obtained from patients with alopecia areata. PBMCs were isolated by density centrifugation and stained for CD3, CD4 and CD8, and CD4+ and CD8+ T cells were sorted on a FACSAria. CDR1 and CDR2 (MNHEY, SMNVEV) derive from the germline V gene (reference sequence). Including cysteine and phenylalanine, the CDR3 has 14 amino acids. Only the CDR3 portion is preserved as DNA: 42 bases, with reading frame beginning at the first base. Cut back by 3 bases and 1 base, the V and J ends lie 9 bases apart.

This clonotype originated in a human donor with alopecia areata. The source was CD8+ T cells sorted from blood, collected at week 4, from a patient treated with tofacitinib. The chain employs TRBV27 and TRBJ1-1, with no confidently assigned D gene. CDR3 sequence: CASSFSTANTEAFF. The DNA sequence is TGTGCCAGCAGTTTTTCTACGGCGAACACTGAAGCTTTCTTT.